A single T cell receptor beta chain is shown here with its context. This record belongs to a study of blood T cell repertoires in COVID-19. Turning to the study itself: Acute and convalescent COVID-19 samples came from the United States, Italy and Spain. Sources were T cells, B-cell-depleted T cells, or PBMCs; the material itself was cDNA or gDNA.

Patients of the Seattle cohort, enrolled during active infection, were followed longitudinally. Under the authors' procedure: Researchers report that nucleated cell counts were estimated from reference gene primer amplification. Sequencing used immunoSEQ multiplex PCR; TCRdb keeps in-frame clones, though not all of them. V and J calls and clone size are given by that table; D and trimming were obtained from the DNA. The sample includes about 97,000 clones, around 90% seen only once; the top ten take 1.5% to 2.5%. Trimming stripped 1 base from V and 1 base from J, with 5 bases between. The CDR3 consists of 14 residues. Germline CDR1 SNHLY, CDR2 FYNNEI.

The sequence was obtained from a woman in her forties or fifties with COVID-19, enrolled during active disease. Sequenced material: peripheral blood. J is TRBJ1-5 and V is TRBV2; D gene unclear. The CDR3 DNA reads TGTGCCAGCAGTGAAGGGCGGAGCAATCAGCCCCAGCATTTT. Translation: CASSEGRSNQPQHF.